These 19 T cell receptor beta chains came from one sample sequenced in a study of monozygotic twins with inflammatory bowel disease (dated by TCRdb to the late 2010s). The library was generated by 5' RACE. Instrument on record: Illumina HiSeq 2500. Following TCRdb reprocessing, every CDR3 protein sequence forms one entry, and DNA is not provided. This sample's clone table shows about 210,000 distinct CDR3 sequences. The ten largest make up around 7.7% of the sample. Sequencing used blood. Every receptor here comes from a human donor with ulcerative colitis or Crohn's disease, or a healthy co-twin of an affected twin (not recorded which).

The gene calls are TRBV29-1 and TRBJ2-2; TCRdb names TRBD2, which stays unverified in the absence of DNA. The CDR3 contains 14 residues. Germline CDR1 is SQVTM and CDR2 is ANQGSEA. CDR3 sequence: CSVEARSNTGELFF.

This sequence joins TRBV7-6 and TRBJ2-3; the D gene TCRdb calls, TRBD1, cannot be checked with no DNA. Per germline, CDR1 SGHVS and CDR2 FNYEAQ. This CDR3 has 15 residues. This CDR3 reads CASSLGGLTTDTQYF. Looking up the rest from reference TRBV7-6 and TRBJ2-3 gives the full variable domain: GAGVSQSPRYKVTKRGQDVALRCDPISGHVSLYWYRQALGQGPEFLTYFNYEAQQDKSGLPNDRFSAERPEGSISTLTIQRTEQRDSAMYRCASSLGGLTTDTQYFGPGTRLTVL.

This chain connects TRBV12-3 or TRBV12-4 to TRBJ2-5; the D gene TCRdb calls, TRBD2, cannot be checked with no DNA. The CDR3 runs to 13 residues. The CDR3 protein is CASTLGAQETQYF.

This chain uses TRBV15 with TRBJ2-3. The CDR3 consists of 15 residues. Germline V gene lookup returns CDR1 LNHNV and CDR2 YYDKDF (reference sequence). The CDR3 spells CATSRDNDGTDTQYF.

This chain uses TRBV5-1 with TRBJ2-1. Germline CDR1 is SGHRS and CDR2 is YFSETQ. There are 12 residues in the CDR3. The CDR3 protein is CASSVYSDEQFF. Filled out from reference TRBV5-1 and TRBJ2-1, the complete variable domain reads KAGVTQTPRYLIKTRGQQVTLSCSPISGHRSVSWYQQTPGQGLQFLFEYFSETQRNKGNFPGRFSGRQFSNSRSEMNVSTLELGDSALYLCASSVYSDEQFFGPGTRLTVL.

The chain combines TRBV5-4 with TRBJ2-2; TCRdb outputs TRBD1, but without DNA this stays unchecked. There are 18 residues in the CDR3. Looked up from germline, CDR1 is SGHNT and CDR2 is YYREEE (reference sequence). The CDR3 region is CASSTPGQGTTNTGELFF. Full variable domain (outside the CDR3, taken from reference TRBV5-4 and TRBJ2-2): ETGVTQSPTHLIKTRGQQVTLRCSSQSGHNTVSWYQQALGQGPQFIFQYYREEENGRGNFPPRFSGLQFPNYSSELNVNALELDDSALYLCASSTPGQGTTNTGELFFGEGSRLTVL.

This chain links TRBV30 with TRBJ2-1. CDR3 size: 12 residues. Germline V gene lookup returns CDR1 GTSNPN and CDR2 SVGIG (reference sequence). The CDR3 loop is CAWRSLGNEQFF.

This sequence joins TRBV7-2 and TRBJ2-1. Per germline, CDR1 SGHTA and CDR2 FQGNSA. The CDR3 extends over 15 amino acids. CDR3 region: CASSLSGATGNEQFF.

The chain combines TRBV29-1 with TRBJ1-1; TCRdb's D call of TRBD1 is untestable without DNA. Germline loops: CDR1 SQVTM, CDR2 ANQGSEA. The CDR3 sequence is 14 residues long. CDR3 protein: CSVQGQQGSTEAFF.

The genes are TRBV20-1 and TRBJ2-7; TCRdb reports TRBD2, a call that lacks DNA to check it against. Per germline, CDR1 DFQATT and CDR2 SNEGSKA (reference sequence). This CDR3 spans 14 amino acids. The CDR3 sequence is CSAEGSSGDYEQYF.

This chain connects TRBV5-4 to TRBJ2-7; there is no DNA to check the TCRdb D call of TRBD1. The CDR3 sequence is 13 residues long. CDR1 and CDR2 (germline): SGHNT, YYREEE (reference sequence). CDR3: CASSADGNYEQYF.

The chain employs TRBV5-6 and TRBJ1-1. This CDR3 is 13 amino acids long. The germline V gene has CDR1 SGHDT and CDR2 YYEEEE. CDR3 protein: CASSSGQGTEAFF. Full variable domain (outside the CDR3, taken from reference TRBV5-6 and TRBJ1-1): DAGVTQSPTHLIKTRGQQVTLRCSPKSGHDTVSWYQQALGQGPQFIFQYYEEEERQRGNFPDRFSGHQFPNYSSELNVNALLLGDSALYLCASSSGQGTEAFFGQGTRLTVV.

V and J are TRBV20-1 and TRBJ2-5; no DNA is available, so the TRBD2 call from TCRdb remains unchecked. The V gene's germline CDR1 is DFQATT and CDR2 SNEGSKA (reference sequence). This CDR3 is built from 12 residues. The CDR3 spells CSTRLAPETQYF.

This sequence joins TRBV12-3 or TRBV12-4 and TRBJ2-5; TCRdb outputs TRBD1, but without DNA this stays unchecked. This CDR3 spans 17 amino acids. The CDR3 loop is CASSLRAGTGGVMDQYF.

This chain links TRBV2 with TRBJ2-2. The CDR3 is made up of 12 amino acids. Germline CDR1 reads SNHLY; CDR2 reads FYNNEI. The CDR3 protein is CASSADTGELFF.

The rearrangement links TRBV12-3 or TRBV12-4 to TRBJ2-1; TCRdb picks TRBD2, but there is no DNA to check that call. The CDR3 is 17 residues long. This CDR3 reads CASSPPPKSTAYNEQFF.

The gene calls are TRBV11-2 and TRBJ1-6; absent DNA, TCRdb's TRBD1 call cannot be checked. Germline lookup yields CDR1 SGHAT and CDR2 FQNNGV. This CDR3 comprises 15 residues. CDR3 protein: CASGGRGRGNSPLHF.

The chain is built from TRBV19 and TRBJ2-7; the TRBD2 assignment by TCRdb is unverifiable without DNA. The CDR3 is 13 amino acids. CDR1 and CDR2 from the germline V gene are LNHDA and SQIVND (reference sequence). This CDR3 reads CASSPSGGYEQYF. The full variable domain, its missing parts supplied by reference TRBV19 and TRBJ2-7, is DGGITQSPKYLFRKEGQNVTLSCEQNLNHDAMYWYRQDPGQGLRLIYYSQIVNDFQKGDIAEGYSVSREKKESFPLTVTSAQKNPTAFYLCASSPSGGYEQYFGPGTRLTVT.

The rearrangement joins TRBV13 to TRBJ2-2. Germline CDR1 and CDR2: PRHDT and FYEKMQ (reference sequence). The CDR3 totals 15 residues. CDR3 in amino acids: CASRVVTGNTGELFF.